This T cell receptor beta chain was profiled in a study of molecular identifiers for immune sequencing clone quantification (dated by TCRdb to the late 2010s). Regarding the study in general: For a replicate experiment, the RNA from either approximately 20,000 or 100,000 naive CD8 T cells was divided into five aliquots, and four of those aliquots went on to sequencing. The study was a methods study using CD8 T cells to benchmark molecular-identifier clustering-based TCR repertoire sequencing (MIDCIRS) and TCR RNA copy counting.

Study-wide findings and limitations: The naive libraries included spiked-in Jurkat TCR RNA (roughly eleven copies' worth), and this Jurkat TCR RNA is not part of the donor repertoire. Even against a background of 750,000 to 1,000,000 naive CD8 T cells, spiked-in Jurkat TCR RNA amounting to a single cell's worth was reported to be detectable. Identical TCR molecules sharing a barcode could cause highly expanded clone sizes to be underestimated. When barcode sub-clustering was omitted, TCR diversity was inflated by chimeric consensus sequences, with chimeras reaching as high as 47%. In CMV-specific effector cells, clones with more than 20 RNA copies accounted for over 98% of molecules, whereas in naive cells such clones accounted for under 1%. Modeling gave around 2.7 recovered TCR RNA copies per cell versus approximately 9 by digital PCR, implying 25% to 30% capture efficiency.

Library preparation employed PCR. Sequencing took place on an Illumina HiSeq 4000. Bulk TCR libraries were made following a previously described method, with the TCR primers given in Table S5. Purification of total RNA was performed with the Qiagen AllPrep DNA/RNA kit. Before analysis, reads from multiple sequencing runs of the same library were pooled. Under the source paper's analysis protocol: Only reads with exact TCR constant sequence were kept, trimmed to 150 nt, and grouped by their 12-nt molecular barcodes. Within each barcode group, reads were sub-clustered at a 15% Levenshtein threshold, and quality-weighted consensus sequences were built per RNA molecule. Non-functional sequences were excluded, and lower-count sequences lying one edit away from another sequence were also excluded. Based on fitting two negative binomial distributions, any barcode sub-cluster with under 20% of the maximum read count was discarded. TCRdb reran the public reads through fastp at Q25 and MiXCR, keeping productive beta chains. Each entry merges the rows of one CDR3 protein and shows their most common DNA and genes. The V and J calls come from TCRdb's annotation, not from the publication. This sample gives about 640,000 distinct CDR3 sequences in total; 15% to 20% of them show up just once. Around 0.86% of the sample rests with the top ten.

This clonotype appeared many times. The antigen it binds to is not known. No much larger clonotype is one base removed from it; base qualities were not supplied. Libraries of naive CD8 T cells were built from about 20,000 to 1,000,000 sorted cells, with 10%, 30% or 50% of the purified RNA used. On a BD FACSAria II, naive CD8 T cells were FACS-sorted as CD8+CD4-CCR7+CD45RA+ and collected into RLT Plus buffer. To test detection sensitivity, Jurkat RNA equal to approximately ten TCR copies was added to samples of about 20,000-1,000,000 naive CD8 T cells. CD8 T cells were enriched using RosetteSep CD8+ T Cell Enrichment Cocktail and Ficoll-Paque, and the enriched cells then underwent ACK red cell lysis. CDR1 LGHNA and CDR2 YSLEER were looked up in the germline V gene. The CDR3, from cysteine to phenylalanine, totals 14 residues. Only the CDR3 portion is preserved as DNA: 42 bases, with reading frame beginning at the first base. Trimming removed 8 bases from V and 4 bases from J, leaving 17 bases between the germline ends.

The rearrangement combines TRBV4-3 with TRBJ1-1, with TRBD1 tentatively as D gene (5 bases match). The material sequenced was naive CD8+ T cells from blood, with Jurkat cell RNA spiked in. The label giving this sample's cell subset or site can be read as: FACS-sorted CD8+CD4-CCR7+CD45RA+ naive T cells. The receptor's source is a human donor in good health. Some libraries in this study had Jurkat cell RNA spiked in. The nucleotide sequence reads as follows: TGCGCCAGCGCCGAGGCAGGGTACGGCACTGAAGCTTTCTTT. Its protein reads: CASAEAGYGTEAFF.